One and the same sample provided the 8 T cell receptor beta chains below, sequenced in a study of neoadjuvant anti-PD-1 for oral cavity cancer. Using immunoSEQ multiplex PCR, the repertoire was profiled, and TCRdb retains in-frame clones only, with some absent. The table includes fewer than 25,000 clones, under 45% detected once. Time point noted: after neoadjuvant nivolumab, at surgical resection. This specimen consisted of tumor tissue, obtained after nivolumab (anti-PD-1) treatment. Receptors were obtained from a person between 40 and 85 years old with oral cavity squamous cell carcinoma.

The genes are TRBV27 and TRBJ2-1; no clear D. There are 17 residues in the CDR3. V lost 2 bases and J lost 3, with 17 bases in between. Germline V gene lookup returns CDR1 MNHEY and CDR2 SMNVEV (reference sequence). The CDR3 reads CASSLGTGRAVYNEQFF. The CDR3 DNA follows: TGTGCCAGCAGTTTAGGTACCGGCCGGGCGGTCTACAATGAGCAGTTCTTC.

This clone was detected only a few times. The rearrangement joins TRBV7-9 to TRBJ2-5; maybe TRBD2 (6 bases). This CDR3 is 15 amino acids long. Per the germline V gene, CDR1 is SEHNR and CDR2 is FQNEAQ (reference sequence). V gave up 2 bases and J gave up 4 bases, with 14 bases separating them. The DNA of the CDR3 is TGTGCCAGCAGCTTAAGCCGCGGGACGGTAGAGACCCAGTACTTC. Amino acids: CASSLSRGTVETQYF.

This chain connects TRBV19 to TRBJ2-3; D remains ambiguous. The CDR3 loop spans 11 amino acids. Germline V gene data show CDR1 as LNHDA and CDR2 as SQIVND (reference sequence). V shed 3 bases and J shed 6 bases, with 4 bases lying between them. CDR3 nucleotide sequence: TGTGCCAGTAGTATTGTGGATACGCAGTATTTT. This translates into CASSIVDTQYF.

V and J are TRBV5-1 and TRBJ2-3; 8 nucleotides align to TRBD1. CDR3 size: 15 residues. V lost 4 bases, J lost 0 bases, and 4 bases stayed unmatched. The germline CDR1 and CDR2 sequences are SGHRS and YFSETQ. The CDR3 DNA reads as TGCGCCAGCAGCGTGGACAGGGCTAGCACAGATACGCAGTATTTT. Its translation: CASSVDRASTDTQYF.

CDR3 DNA sequence: TGTGCCAGCAGCGTAGGTGGACTAGAGTGGGTCTCAGATACGCAGTATTTT. Residues: CASSVGGLEWVSDTQYF. The V and J genes are TRBV9 and TRBJ2-3; 7 positions agree with TRBD2. V lost 0 bases and J lost 4; bases outside the gene matches: 11. The CDR3 consists of 17 residues. Germline values: CDR1 SGDLS, CDR2 YYNGEE.

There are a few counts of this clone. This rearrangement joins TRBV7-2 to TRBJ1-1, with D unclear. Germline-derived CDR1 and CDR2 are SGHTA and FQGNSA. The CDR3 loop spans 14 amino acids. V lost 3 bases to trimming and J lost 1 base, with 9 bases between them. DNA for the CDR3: TGTGCCAGCAGCTTCCGGGTCAAGAACACTGAAGCTTTCTTT. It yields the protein CASSFRVKNTEAFF.

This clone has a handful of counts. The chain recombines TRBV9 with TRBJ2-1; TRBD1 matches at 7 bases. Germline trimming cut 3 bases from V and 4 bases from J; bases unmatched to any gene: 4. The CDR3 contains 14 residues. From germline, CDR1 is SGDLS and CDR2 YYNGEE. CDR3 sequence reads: CASSARQGYNEQFF. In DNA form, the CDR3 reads TGTGCCAGCAGCGCCCGACAGGGATACAATGAGCAGTTCTTC.

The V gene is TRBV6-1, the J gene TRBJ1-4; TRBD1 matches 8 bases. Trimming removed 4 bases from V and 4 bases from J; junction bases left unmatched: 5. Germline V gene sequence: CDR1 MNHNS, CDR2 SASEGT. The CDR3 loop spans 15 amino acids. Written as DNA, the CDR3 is TGTGCCAGCAGTGGATACGGACAGGGTAATGAAAAACTGTTTTTT. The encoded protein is CASSGYGQGNEKLFF.